The 23 T cell receptor beta chains below were found in one sample sequenced in a study of blood T cells in healthy people across ages. Next came a second PCR, run for about 6 to 11 cycles, which used a sample-barcoded 5' primer along with a J-beta primer mix. TCRdb processed the 5' RACE reads anew with MiXCR; each CDR3 protein has one entry. The sample records around 1.5 million distinct CDR3 sequences, 30% to 40% being singletons. The sequenced material came from blood. The receptors stem from a woman in her 30s in good health.

A remark on this clonotype: This may be a read error: a much more frequent sequence differs by one nucleotide. The V call is TRBV28, the J call TRBJ2-7, with 9 bases matching TRBD2. Trimming removed 6 bases from V and 2 bases from J; junction bases left unmatched: 5. The CDR3 consists of 14 residues. CDR1 and CDR2 from the germline V gene are MDHEN and SYDVKM. The CDR3: CASSTTSGPYEQYF. CDR3 nucleotides: TGTGCCAGCAGCACGACTAGCGGACCCTACGAGCAGTACTTC.

The chain combines TRBV12-3 or TRBV12-4 with TRBJ2-3; D is perhaps TRBD2 (6 bases). The length of the CDR3 is 16 residues. V lost 4 bases to trimming and J lost 0 bases, with 14 bases between them. CDR3 in DNA: TGTGCCAGCAGTTCATCCTCGGGACTGAGCACAGATACGCAGTATTTT. Amino acid sequence: CASSSSSGLSTDTQYF.

Concerning this clonotype itself: A much larger clonotype is one base distant, so this may be a read error. V gene TRBV3-1 combines with J gene TRBJ2-5; 11 bases map to TRBD1. The CDR3 covers 18 residues. Looked up from germline, CDR1 is LGHDT and CDR2 is YNNKEL (reference sequence). Germline trimming cut 7 bases from V and 7 bases from J; bases unmatched to any gene: 20. The CDR3 DNA follows: TGTGCCAGCACCACCTTATGGATACGGGACAGGGGGTGGGGGACCCAGTACTTC. Translation gives CASTTLWIRDRGWGTQYF.

The rearrangement links TRBV18 to TRBJ1-1; D is possibly TRBD1 (6 bases). Trimming cost V 2 bases and J 3 bases, with 10 bases left between them. The CDR3 is 14 amino acids. CDR1 is KGHSH and CDR2 is LQKENI in the germline V gene. The CDR3 sequence: CASSPRGIYTEAFF. The CDR3 nucleotides are TGTGCCAGCTCACCAAGGGGGATTTACACTGAAGCTTTCTTT.

The J gene is TRBJ2-2, the V gene TRBV12-3 or TRBV12-4; 13 nucleotides align to TRBD2. The CDR3 is 15 amino acids. V lost 7 bases, J lost 6 bases, and 5 bases stayed unmatched. This CDR3 is CASTLTSGRAGELFF. The CDR3 DNA follows: TGTGCCAGCACCCTAACTAGCGGGAGGGCCGGGGAGCTGTTTTTT.

The chain joins TRBV6-1 to TRBJ2-3, with TRBD2 matching over 11 bases. Trimming cost V 8 bases and J 3 bases; bases outside gene matches: 10. The CDR3 spans 16 residues. Germline CDR1 MNHNS, CDR2 SASEGT. DNA of the CDR3: TGTGCCAGCCGTTCAAATAGCGGGGGGGGAACAGATACGCAGTATTTT. It is translated as CASRSNSGGGTDTQYF.

This clonotype was counted only a few times. Just one base apart from a much larger clone, this may be a read error. This rearrangement joins TRBV29-1 to TRBJ2-7; D perhaps matches TRBD1 (6 bases). The CDR3 is 11 amino acids. The V gene's germline CDR1 is SQVTM and CDR2 ANQGSEA. The CDR3 DNA follows: TGCAGCGTGTTCAGGGGTTACGAGCGGTACTTC. Translated, it gives CSVFRGYERYF.

The rearrangement joins TRBV10-1 to TRBJ2-7; 7 bases are a match to TRBD2. Germline V lookup: CDR1 WNHNN, CDR2 SYGVQD (reference sequence). Losses at the gene ends were 6 bases for V and 2 bases for J; bases not matched to a gene: 7. The CDR3 has 14 residues. The CDR3 DNA follows: TGCGCCAGCAGGGACCCGGGAGGTACCTACGAGCAGTACTTC. Amino acid sequence: CASRDPGGTYEQYF.

This clonotype was seen at least ten times. The J gene is TRBJ2-5, the V gene TRBV7-6; 10 nucleotides align to TRBD2. J gave up 2 bases and V 4 bases, and 19 bases lay outside the gene matches. The CDR3 is 20 amino acids. The V gene's germline CDR1 is SGHVS and CDR2 FNYEAQ. This CDR3 is CASSSVRGAASGGLQETQYF. CDR3 sequence (DNA): TGTGCCAGCAGCTCCGTTCGGGGGGCGGCTAGCGGGGGTTTACAAGAGACCCAGTACTTC.

The chain recombines TRBV7-9 with TRBJ1-1, with TRBD1 as a possible D gene (6 bases). Germline assignment: CDR1 SEHNR and CDR2 FQNEAQ (reference sequence). The germline V and J ends were trimmed by 6 bases and 6 bases, with 14 bases remaining between them. The CDR3 loop spans 13 amino acids. In DNA, the CDR3 is TGTGCCAGCAGAGCCTCACAGGGTCCTGAAGCTTTCTTT. This gives the protein CASRASQGPEAFF.

In DNA, the CDR3 is TGCGCCAGCAGCGGGGACAGGGGGCTTAAGGCTTTCTTT. Protein sequence: CASSGDRGLKAFF. This sequence joins TRBV5-1 and TRBJ1-1, with 12 bases aligning to TRBD1. Losses at the gene ends were 4 bases for V and 11 bases for J; bases not matched to a gene: 6. CDR3 length: 13 amino acids. Germline V gives CDR1 SGHRS, CDR2 YFSETQ.

This rearrangement joins TRBV5-1 to TRBJ1-5; the D gene is possibly TRBD1 (5 bases). The CDR3 spans 14 residues. The germline gives CDR1 SGHRS, CDR2 YFSETQ. The V end was cut by 4 bases, the J end by 5 bases, with 13 bases between. The CDR3 bases are TGCGCCAGCAGCCGGGGAGGGGACGATCAGCCCCAGCATTTT. Translated: CASSRGGDDQPQHF.

The gene calls are TRBV20-1 and TRBJ2-3, with 8 bases matching TRBD2. The CDR3 has 20 amino acids. Germline V CDR1 and CDR2: DFQATT, SNEGSKA (reference sequence). V trimming: 4 bases; J trimming: 4 bases; junction bases outside the gene matches: 25. The CDR3 nucleotides read TGCAGTGCTACCCCGGCGGGAGGCCTTCTACTTAGTTGGGTGGCAGATACGCAGTATTTT. Translating it yields CSATPAGGLLLSWVADTQYF.

The table lists this clonotype with a few counts. The chain employs TRBV4-1 and TRBJ2-1; D is ambiguous. The germline V and J ends were trimmed by 0 bases and 6 bases, with 18 bases remaining between them. Germline CDR1 is MGHRA and CDR2 is YSYEKL. This CDR3 region has 17 residues. The CDR3 loop reads CASSQDRLTAHSNEQFF. The CDR3 nucleotides are TGCGCCAGCAGCCAAGATCGGTTAACGGCCCACTCCAATGAGCAGTTCTTC.

This chain connects TRBV3-1 to TRBJ2-1, with TRBD2 matching over 14 bases. The CDR3 sequence is 19 residues long. Germline lookup yields CDR1 LGHDT and CDR2 YNNKEL (reference sequence). With V trimmed by 4 bases and J by 0 bases, 8 bases remained unmatched. This CDR3 is CASSPTGLAGGSSYNEQFF. The CDR3 DNA reads as TGTGCCAGCAGCCCTACCGGACTAGCGGGGGGAAGCTCCTACAATGAGCAGTTCTTC.

The V call is TRBV30, the J call TRBJ2-1, with D possibly TRBD2 on 7 matching bases. V was clipped by 4 bases and J by 4 bases, with 14 bases between them. In germline, CDR1 is GTSNPN, CDR2 SVGIG (reference sequence). The CDR3 is made up of 14 amino acids. CDR3: CAWTSRGGYNEQFF. The CDR3 bases are TGTGCCTGGACTTCTAGGGGGGGTTACAATGAGCAGTTCTTC.

The CDR3 spells CASSQVVRGGPGNEQFF. As DNA, the CDR3 is TGCGCCAGCAGCCAAGTAGTCCGGGGGGGCCCGGGCAATGAGCAGTTCTTC. The chain uses TRBV4-1 and TRBJ2-1, with 8 bases matching TRBD2. Unmatched junction bases numbered 11, after V lost 1 base and J lost 6 bases. This CDR3 contains 17 residues. From germline, CDR1 is MGHRA and CDR2 YSYEKL.

The V gene is TRBV25-1, the J gene TRBJ2-5, with D possibly being TRBD1 (7 bases). Trimming took off 5 bases at V and 2 bases at J, with 18 bases between the two ends. This CDR3 has 16 amino acids. Germline V gene lookup returns CDR1 MGHDK and CDR2 SYGVNS. CDR3: CASSKFGGTEQETQYF. The CDR3 nucleotides read TGTGCCAGCAGTAAATTTGGGGGGACAGAGCAAGAGACCCAGTACTTC.

Worth noting for this clonotype: One end of the junction does not line up with germline, which may come from a read error. This chain links TRBV2 with TRBJ2-3; 8 bases map to TRBD2. Germline V gene lookup returns CDR1 SNHLY and CDR2 FYNNEI. The length of the CDR3 is 15 residues. The CDR3 sequence is CASSQAGEKADTQYF. DNA of the CDR3: TGTGCCAGCAGTCAAGCGGGAGAGAAGGCAGATACGCAGTATTTT.

The chain recombines TRBV6-1 with TRBJ1-2, with unresolved D. The germline gives CDR1 MNHNS, CDR2 SASEGT. This CDR3 comprises 13 residues. Between the trimmed V and J ends, which lost 2 bases and 13 bases, there was a span of 17 bases. In DNA form, the CDR3 reads TGTGCCAGCAGTGAAAAAGGGTTAGAGGGATTCACCTTC. Residues: CASSEKGLEGFTF.

This chain uses TRBV14 with TRBJ2-1, with D perhaps TRBD1 or TRBD2 (6 bases each). The CDR3 is 17 residues long. V gave up 1 base and J gave up 0 bases, with 13 bases separating them. Germline loops: CDR1 SGHDN, CDR2 FVKESK. CDR3 DNA sequence: TGTGCCAGCAGCCAAGGCGTTGGGGGGCTCTCCTACAATGAGCAGTTCTTC. Amino acids: CASSQGVGGLSYNEQFF. The variable domain in full, completed from reference TRBV14 and TRBJ2-1, reads EAGVTQFPSHSVIEKGQTVTLRCDPISGHDNLYWYRRVMGKEIKFLLHFVKESKQDESGMPNNRFLAERTGGTYSTLKVQPAELEDSGVYFCASSQGVGGLSYNEQFFGPGTRLTVL.

Turning to this clonotype: One junction end does not reproduce the germline sequence, and a read error may be involved. The gene calls are TRBV10-3 and TRBJ2-1; 7 nucleotides line up with TRBD2. Germline CDR1 and CDR2: ENHRY and SYGVKD. The CDR3 runs 14 residues. CDR3 sequence reads: CTITASGKSDEQFF. The CDR3 nucleotides read TGTACCATCACCGCTAGCGGTAAAAGCGATGAGCAGTTCTTC.

This clonotype was found a few times. The chain carries TRBV7-2 and TRBJ1-2, with 11 bases aligning to TRBD1. The germline V gene encodes CDR1 SGHTA and CDR2 FQGNSA. The CDR3 runs 15 residues. Trimming cost V 5 bases and J 4 bases; bases outside gene matches: 6. Written as DNA, the CDR3 is TGTGCCAGCAGCCCCTGGACAGGGGGCGCCTATGGCTACACCTTC. Its protein product is CASSPWTGGAYGYTF.